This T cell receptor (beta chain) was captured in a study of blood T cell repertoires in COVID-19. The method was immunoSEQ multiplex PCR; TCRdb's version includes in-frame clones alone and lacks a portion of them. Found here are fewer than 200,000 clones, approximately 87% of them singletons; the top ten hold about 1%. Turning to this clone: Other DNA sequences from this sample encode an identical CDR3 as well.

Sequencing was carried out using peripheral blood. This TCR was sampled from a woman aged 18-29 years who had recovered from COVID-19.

CDR3 sequence reads: CAISESGGSYNEQFF. As DNA, the CDR3 is TGTGCCATCAGTGAGTCGGGGGGCTCCTACAATGAGCAGTTCTTC. The chain links TRBV10-3 to TRBJ2-1; maybe TRBD2 (6 bases). This CDR3 contains 15 residues. Trimming stripped 0 bases from V and 0 bases from J, with 6 bases between. CDR1 and CDR2 (germline): ENHRY, SYGVKD.